These T cell receptor beta chains were read from a single sample in a study of blood T cell repertoires in COVID-19. Only in-frame clones appear in the TCRdb table, and some are missing; sequencing was by immunoSEQ multiplex PCR. The profile covers roughly 340,000 clones, with 80% to 90% appearing a single time and about 6% taken by the ten largest. The sample taken for sequencing was peripheral blood. These TCRs come from a woman aged 45-65 years with COVID-19, enrolled during active disease. The CDR3 runs from the conserved cysteine through the conserved F or W. A D gene is named only where the DNA matches it firmly. Clone sizes are given selectively: once, few, many, or a class where the clone is expanded.

TRBV29-1	TRBJ1-5	TRBD1	few	CSVETGQDQPQHF	TGCAGCGTTGAGACAGGGCAGGATCAGCCCCAGCATTTT
TRBV6-5	TRBJ1-2	TRBD1	-	CASSNRGLGYGYTF	TGTGCCAGCTCGAACAGGGGGCTGGGATATGGCTACACCTTC
TRBV6-5	TRBJ1-5	-	-	CASRNSNSNQPQHF	TGTGCCAGCAGAAACAGTAATAGCAATCAGCCCCAGCATTTT
TRBV19	TRBJ2-5	TRBD2	-	CASRHSGPGKETQYF	TGTGCCAGTAGGCATAGCGGGCCCGGGAAAGAGACCCAGTACTTC
TRBV14	TRBJ2-1	TRBD2	-	CASSQSPLGTSGSGGEQFF	TGTGCCAGCAGTCAATCCCCTTTAGGAACTAGCGGGAGCGGGGGTGAGCAGTTCTTC
TRBV9	TRBJ2-7	TRBD1	-	CASSAGEGTGFYEQYF	TGTGCCAGCAGCGCGGGAGAGGGGACAGGGTTCTACGAGCAGTACTTC
TRBV9	TRBJ2-1	TRBD2	-	CASSVSGLEFSNEQFF	TGTGCCAGCAGCGTATCAGGACTAGAATTCTCCAATGAGCAGTTCTTC
TRBV7-8	TRBJ2-7	-	-	CASSLNRQTYEQYF	TGTGCCAGCAGCTTGAACAGACAAACCTACGAGCAGTACTTC
TRBV7-6	TRBJ2-7	-	-	CASSPDSFSYEQYF	TGTGCCAGCAGCCCAGACAGTTTCTCCTACGAGCAGTACTTC
TRBV30	TRBJ2-2	TRBD2	once	CAWRETSGRDGRGELFF	TGTGCCTGGAGGGAGACTAGCGGGAGGGACGGACGCGGGGAGCTGTTTTTT
TRBV6-2/TRBV6-3	TRBJ1-6	TRBD1	-	CASSLRTGGWSPLHF	TGTGCCAGCAGTTTACGGACAGGGGGTTGGTCACCCCTCCACTTT
TRBV5-1	TRBJ2-6	TRBD2	once	CASSFLAAGANVLTF	TGCGCCAGCAGCTTTCTAGCGGCTGGGGCCAACGTCCTGACTTTC
TRBV6-1	TRBJ2-2	-	-	CASSWEGDDTGELFF	TGTGCCAGCAGTTGGGAGGGGGATGACACCGGGGAGCTGTTTTTT
TRBV18	TRBJ2-3	TRBD2	once	CASSPGLAVADTQYF	TGTGCCAGCTCACCGGGACTAGCGGTAGCAGATACGCAGTATTTT
TRBV5-5	TRBJ2-3	-	-	CASSFQDTQYF	TGTGCCAGCAGCTTCCAGGATACGCAGTATTTT
TRBV5-4	TRBJ1-1	TRBD1	few	CASSFPGTGEDTEAFF	TGTGCCAGCAGCTTCCCCGGGACAGGGGAGGACACTGAAGCTTTCTTT
TRBV5-6	TRBJ1-6	TRBD1	-	CASSTWTGKVSPLHF	TGTGCCAGCAGCACGTGGACAGGGAAGGTTTCACCCCTCCACTTT
TRBV12-5	TRBJ2-1	-	once	CASGLGATKEQFF	TGTGCTAGTGGTTTAGGGGCCACCAAGGAGCAGTTCTTC
TRBV19	TRBJ2-5	TRBD2	-	CASKGTGRDYQETQYF	TGTGCCAGTAAAGGGACGGGGAGGGATTACCAAGAGACCCAGTACTTC
TRBV19	TRBJ2-7	TRBD2	-	CASSIKGLAYEQYF	TGTGCCAGTAGTATTAAGGGACTAGCATACGAGCAGTACTTC
TRBV6-1	TRBJ2-2	TRBD2	-	CASSERGSGRAWELFF	TGTGCCAGCAGTGAAAGGGGGAGCGGGAGGGCCTGGGAGCTGTTTTTT
TRBV10-1	TRBJ2-1	TRBD2	-	CASSESQTSNGEQFF	TGCGCCAGCAGTGAGTCGCAGACTAGCAATGGTGAGCAGTTCTTC
TRBV11-2	TRBJ2-7	TRBD1	-	CASSSGTGSWYEQYF	TGTGCCAGCAGCTCCGGGACAGGGTCTTGGTACGAGCAGTACTTC
TRBV11-2	TRBJ2-1	TRBD2	-	CASSLGLAGNEQFF	TGTGCCAGCAGCTTAGGACTAGCGGGCAATGAGCAGTTCTTC
TRBV19	TRBJ2-5	-	-	CASSSLAGPQETQYF	TGTGCCAGTAGTTCACTTGCGGGACCCCAAGAGACCCAGTACTTC
TRBV6-2/TRBV6-3	TRBJ1-2	-	-	CASSYTGYGYTF	TGTGCCAGCAGTTACACCGGCTATGGCTACACCTTC
TRBV3-1/TRBV3-2	TRBJ2-7	TRBD1	-	CASSLRGEGAEEQYF	TGTGCCAGCAGCTTAAGAGGCGAGGGGGCGGAAGAGCAGTACTTC
TRBV19	TRBJ1-2	-	-	CASSSPERRNYGYTF	TGTGCCAGTAGTAGCCCCGAGCGACGAAACTATGGCTACACCTTC
TRBV30	TRBJ1-2	-	-	CAWRGGLRFGYTF	TGTGCCTGGAGGGGGGGTCTGAGATTTGGCTACACCTTC
TRBV2	TRBJ2-1	-	-	CASSESSTHYNEQFF	TGTGCCAGCAGTGAATCTAGCACACATTACAATGAGCAGTTCTTC
TRBV2	TRBJ2-7	-	many	CASRQGPYEQYF	TGTGCCAGCCGTCAGGGGCCCTACGAGCAGTACTTC
TRBV25-1	TRBJ2-4	-	-	CASSEAGGGNIQYF	TGTGCCAGCAGTGAAGCTGGGGGAGGAAACATTCAGTACTTC
TRBV7-9	TRBJ1-4	TRBD1	-	CASSRTGSISNEKLFF	TGTGCCAGCAGCAGGACAGGGTCGATATCTAATGAAAAACTGTTTTTT
TRBV5-1	TRBJ2-3	TRBD2	-	CASSSDGLAGGGDTQYF	TGCGCCAGCAGCTCAGACGGACTAGCGGGTGGAGGGGATACGCAGTATTTT
TRBV30	TRBJ1-5	-	-	CAWSGGWQGEQPQHF	TGTGCCTGGAGCGGAGGGTGGCAGGGAGAGCAGCCCCAGCATTTT
TRBV7-6	TRBJ2-2	TRBD2	-	CASSLALAGGQKNTGELFF	TGTGCCAGCAGCTTAGCGCTAGCGGGAGGGCAAAAGAACACCGGGGAGCTGTTTTTT
TRBV6-6	TRBJ2-7	-	-	CASSYSISGSGYEQYF	TGTGCCAGCAGTTACTCGATATCCGGGAGTGGTTACGAGCAGTACTTC
TRBV7-2	TRBJ1-5	-	-	CASSLVGSNQPQHF	TGTGCCAGCAGCTTAGTGGGCAGCAATCAGCCCCAGCATTTT
TRBV27	TRBJ2-7	TRBD2	-	CASRSLGEGYEQYF	TGTGCCAGCAGGTCGCTAGGGGAGGGCTACGAGCAGTACTTC
TRBV6-4	TRBJ2-1	-	-	CASSPEEGGQYNEQFF	TGTGCCAGCAGCCCTGAGGAGGGGGGGCAATACAATGAGCAGTTCTTC
TRBV10-3	TRBJ2-3	-	-	CAIRSSSYTQYF	TGTGCCATCAGGTCTAGCAGCTATACGCAGTATTTT
TRBV4-3	TRBJ2-3	-	-	CASSQAAGSTDTQYF	TGCGCCAGCAGCCAAGCGGCAGGTAGCACAGATACGCAGTATTTT
TRBV5-1	TRBJ2-5	TRBD2	-	CASSLTGGFQETQYF	TGCGCCAGCAGCTTGACGGGAGGGTTTCAAGAGACCCAGTACTTC
TRBV5-8	TRBJ2-1	-	-	CASSWRGGFHTEQFF	TGTGCCAGCAGCTGGAGGGGGGGTTTCCACACTGAGCAGTTCTTC